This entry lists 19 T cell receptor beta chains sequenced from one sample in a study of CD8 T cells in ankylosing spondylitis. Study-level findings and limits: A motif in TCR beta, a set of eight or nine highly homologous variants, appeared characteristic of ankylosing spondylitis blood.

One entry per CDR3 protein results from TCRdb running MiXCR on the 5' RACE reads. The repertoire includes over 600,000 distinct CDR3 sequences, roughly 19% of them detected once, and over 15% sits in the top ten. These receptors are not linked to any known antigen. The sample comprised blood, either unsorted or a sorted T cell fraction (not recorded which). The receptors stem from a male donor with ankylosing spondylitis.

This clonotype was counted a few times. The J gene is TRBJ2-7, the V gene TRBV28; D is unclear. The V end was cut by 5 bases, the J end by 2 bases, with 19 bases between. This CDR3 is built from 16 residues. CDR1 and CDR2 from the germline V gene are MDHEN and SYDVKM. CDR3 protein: CASSRNTLTAPYEQYF. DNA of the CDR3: TGTGCCAGCAGTCGAAATACCCTCACAGCTCCCTACGAGCAGTACTTC.

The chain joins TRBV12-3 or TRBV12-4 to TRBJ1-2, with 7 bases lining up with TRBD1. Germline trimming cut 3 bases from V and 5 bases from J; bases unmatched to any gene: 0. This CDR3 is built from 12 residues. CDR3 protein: CASSFRGYGYTF. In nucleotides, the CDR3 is TGTGCCAGCAGTTTCAGGGGGTATGGCTACACCTTC.

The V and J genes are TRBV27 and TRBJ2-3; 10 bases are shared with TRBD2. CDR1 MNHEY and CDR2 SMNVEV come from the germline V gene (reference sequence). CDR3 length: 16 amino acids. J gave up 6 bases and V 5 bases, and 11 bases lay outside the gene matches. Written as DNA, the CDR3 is TGTGCCAGCAGTCCCCTACTAGCGGGGCCTGCGGATACGCAGTATTTT. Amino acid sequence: CASSPLLAGPADTQYF.

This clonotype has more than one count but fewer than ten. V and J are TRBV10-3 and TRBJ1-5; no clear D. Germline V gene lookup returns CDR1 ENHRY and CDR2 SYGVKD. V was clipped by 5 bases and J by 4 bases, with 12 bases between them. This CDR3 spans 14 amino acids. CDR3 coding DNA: TGTGCCATCAGTTCCCCCCCGGGTAATCAGCCCCAGCATTTT. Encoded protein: CAISSPPGNQPQHF.

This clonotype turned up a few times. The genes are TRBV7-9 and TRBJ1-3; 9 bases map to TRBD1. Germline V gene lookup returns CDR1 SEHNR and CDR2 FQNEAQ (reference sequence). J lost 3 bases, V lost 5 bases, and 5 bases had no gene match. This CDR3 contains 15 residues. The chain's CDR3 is CASSGGQGGGNTIYF. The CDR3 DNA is TGTGCCAGCAGCGGGGGACAGGGAGGTGGAAACACCATATATTTT.

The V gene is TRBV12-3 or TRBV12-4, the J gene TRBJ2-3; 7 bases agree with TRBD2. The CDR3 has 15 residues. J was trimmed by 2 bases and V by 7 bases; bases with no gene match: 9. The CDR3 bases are TGTGCCAGCACCCCTAGACAGCGGGACACAGATACGCAGTATTTT. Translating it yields CASTPRQRDTDTQYF.

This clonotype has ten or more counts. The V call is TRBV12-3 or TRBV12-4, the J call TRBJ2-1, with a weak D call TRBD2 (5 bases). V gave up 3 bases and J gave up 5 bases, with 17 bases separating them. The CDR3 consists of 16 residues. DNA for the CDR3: TGTGCCAGCAGTTTGGATGTTCTCCGGCGGGACAATGAGCAGTTCTTC. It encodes CASSLDVLRRDNEQFF.

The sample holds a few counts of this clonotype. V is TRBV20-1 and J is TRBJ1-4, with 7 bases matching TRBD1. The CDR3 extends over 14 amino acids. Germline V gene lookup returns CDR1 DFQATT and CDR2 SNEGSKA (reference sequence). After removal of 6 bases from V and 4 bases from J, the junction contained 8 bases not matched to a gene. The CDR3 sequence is CSAHAGQDNEKLFF. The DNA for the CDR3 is TGCAGTGCCCACGCCGGACAGGATAATGAAAAACTGTTTTTT.

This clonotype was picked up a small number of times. CDR3 coding DNA: TGCAGCGTTGCCCGACCCGGCGGCACTGAAGCTTTCTTT. It codes for CSVARPGGTEAFF. This rearrangement joins TRBV29-1 to TRBJ1-1; D not certain. The CDR3 covers 13 residues. Germline-derived CDR1 and CDR2 are SQVTM and ANQGSEA. Trimming took 4 bases from V and 4 from J, leaving 13 bases between them.

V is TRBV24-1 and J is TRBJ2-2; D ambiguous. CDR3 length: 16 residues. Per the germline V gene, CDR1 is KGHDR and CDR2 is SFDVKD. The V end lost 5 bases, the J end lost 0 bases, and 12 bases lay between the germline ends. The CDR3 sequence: CATSGRGLTNTGELFF. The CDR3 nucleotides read TGTGCCACCAGTGGACGTGGGCTAACGAACACCGGGGAGCTGTTTTTT.

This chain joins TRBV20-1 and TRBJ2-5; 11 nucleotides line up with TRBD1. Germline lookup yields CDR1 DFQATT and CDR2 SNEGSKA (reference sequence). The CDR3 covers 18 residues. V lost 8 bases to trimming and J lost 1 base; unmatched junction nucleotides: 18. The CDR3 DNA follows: TGCAGTTTACTGCCCGGACAGGGGGCCAACCACGTCCAAGAGACCCAGTACTTC. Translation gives CSLLPGQGANHVQETQYF.

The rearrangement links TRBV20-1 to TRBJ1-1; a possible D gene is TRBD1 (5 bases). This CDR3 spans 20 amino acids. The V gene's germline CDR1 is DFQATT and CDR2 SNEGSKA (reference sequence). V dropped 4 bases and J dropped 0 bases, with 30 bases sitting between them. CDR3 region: CSAKGGDPQNRARLNTEAFF. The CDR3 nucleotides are TGCAGTGCTAAAGGAGGGGACCCCCAGAACCGGGCTCGTTTGAACACTGAAGCTTTCTTT.

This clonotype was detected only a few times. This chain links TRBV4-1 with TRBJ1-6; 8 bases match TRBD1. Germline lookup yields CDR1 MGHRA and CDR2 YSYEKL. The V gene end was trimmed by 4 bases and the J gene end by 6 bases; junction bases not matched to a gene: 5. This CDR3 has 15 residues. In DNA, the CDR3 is TGCGCCAGCAGCCGTCCGGGACAGGTTAATTCACCCCTCCACTTT. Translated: CASSRPGQVNSPLHF.

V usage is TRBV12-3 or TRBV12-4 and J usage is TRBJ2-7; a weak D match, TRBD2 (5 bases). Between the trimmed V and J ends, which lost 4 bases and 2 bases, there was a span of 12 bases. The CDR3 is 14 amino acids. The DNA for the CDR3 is TGTGCCAGCAGTTGGGGAGACAATCCCTACGAGCAGTACTTC. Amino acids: CASSWGDNPYEQYF.

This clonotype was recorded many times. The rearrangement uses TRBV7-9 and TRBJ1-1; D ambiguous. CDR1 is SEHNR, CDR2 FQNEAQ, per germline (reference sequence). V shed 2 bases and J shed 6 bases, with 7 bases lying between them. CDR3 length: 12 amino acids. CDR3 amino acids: CASSLMIPEAFF. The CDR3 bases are TGTGCCAGCAGCTTAATGATACCTGAAGCTTTCTTT. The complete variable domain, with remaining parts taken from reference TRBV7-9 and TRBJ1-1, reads DTGVSQNPRHKITKRGQNVTFRCDPISEHNRLYWYRQTLGQGPEFLTYFQNEAQLEKSRLLSDRFSAERPKGSFSTLEIQRTEQGDSAMYLCASSLMIPEAFFGQGTRLTVV.

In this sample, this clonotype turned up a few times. This CDR3 is CASSERTAPADTQYF. In DNA form, the CDR3 reads TGTGCCAGCAGTGAACGGACCGCACCCGCAGATACGCAGTATTTT. The V gene is TRBV6-1, the J gene TRBJ2-3; D is uncertain. The V end was cut by 2 bases, the J end by 4 bases, with 13 bases between. The CDR3 is 15 amino acids. The V gene's germline CDR1 is MNHNS and CDR2 SASEGT.

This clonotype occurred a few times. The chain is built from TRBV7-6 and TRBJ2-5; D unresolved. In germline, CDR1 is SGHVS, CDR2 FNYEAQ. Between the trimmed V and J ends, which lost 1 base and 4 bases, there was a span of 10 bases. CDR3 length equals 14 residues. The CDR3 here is CASSLGPDSETQYF. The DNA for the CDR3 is TGTGCCAGCAGCTTAGGCCCGGATTCAGAGACCCAGTACTTC.

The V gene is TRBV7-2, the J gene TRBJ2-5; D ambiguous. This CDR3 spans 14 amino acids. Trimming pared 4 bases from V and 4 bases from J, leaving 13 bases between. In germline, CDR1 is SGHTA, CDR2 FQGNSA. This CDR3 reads CASSWWQVGETQYF. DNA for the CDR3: TGTGCCAGCAGCTGGTGGCAGGTTGGAGAGACCCAGTACTTC. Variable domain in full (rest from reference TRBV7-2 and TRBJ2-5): GAGVSQSPSNKVTEKGKDVELRCDPISGHTALYWYRQSLGQGLEFLIYFQGNSAPDKSGLPSDRFSAERTGGSVSTLTIQRTQQEDSAVYLCASSWWQVGETQYFGPGTRLLVL.

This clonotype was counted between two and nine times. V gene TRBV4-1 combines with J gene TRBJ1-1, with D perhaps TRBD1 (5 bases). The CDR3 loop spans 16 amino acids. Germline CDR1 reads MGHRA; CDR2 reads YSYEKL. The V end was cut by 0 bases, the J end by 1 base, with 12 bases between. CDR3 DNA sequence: TGCGCCAGCAGCCAAGAGTCGGGGGGGTGGAACACTGAAGCTTTCTTT. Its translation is CASSQESGGWNTEAFF.